The present entry profiles one T cell receptor (beta chain) with its context. Germline V gives CDR1 MGHRA, CDR2 YSYEKL. The V and J ends lost 0 bases and 10 bases respectively, with 12 bases between them. CDR3 size: 13 residues. cDNA carried unique molecular identifiers, and a universal primer site was added by template switching. Via MiXCR, TCRdb re-called the 5' RACE reads, giving one row per CDR3 protein. The profile covers a few hundred thousand distinct CDR3 sequences, with roughly 8.7% appearing a single time and 3% taken by the ten largest. This entry belongs to a study of identical twins. The donors were all healthy and Caucasian. Another study also made use of these data, one on yellow fever vaccine responses in identical twins.

The sequenced material came from CD8+ T cells sorted from blood. The sequence was collected from a woman aged 18-30 years in good health. This chain uses TRBV4-1 with TRBJ2-5; D is uncertain. The DNA of the CDR3 is TGCGCCAGCAGCCAAGATCCCCTCAAAGTCCAGTACTTC. This codes for CASSQDPLKVQYF.